One sample yielded the 21 T cell receptor beta chains listed below, sequenced in a study of Tregs in tolerant kidney transplant recipients. Clones were read by immunoSEQ multiplex PCR, and TCRdb kept only the in-frame ones, dropping some. The sample shows fewer than 40,000 clones, under 90% of them seen only once. These receptors have no identified antigens. The material sequenced was Tregs from blood cultured with allogeneic cells. These receptors were taken from a human donor in good health.

CDR3 protein: CASSKVQGITEAFF. The DNA of the CDR3 is TGTGCCAGCAGCAAAGTCCAGGGTATCACTGAAGCTTTCTTT. The chain links TRBV21-1 to TRBJ1-1; the listed D gene, TRBD1, was not tested against the DNA. TRBV21-1 is a listed pseudogene. The CDR3 loop spans 14 amino acids.

The chain has TRBV4-1 and TRBJ1-5; TRBD1 is a possible D gene (5 bases). The V end lost 4 bases, the J end lost 7 bases, and 14 bases lay between the germline ends. Germline CDR1 MGHRA, CDR2 YSYEKL. CDR3 length: 14 amino acids. The CDR3 reads CASSLERGYQPQHF. CDR3 nucleotides: TGCGCCAGCAGCCTCGAGCGGGGGTACCAGCCCCAGCATTTT.

The sample holds one count of this clone. The rearrangement links TRBV4-3 to TRBJ1-3; perhaps TRBD1 as D (6 bases). The CDR3 is made up of 17 amino acids. Germline-derived CDR1 and CDR2 are LGHNA and YSLEER. V dropped 4 bases and J dropped 0 bases, with 16 bases sitting between them. This CDR3 is CASSRNGGPYSGNTIYF. Here the CDR3 DNA reads TGCGCCAGCAGCCGAAATGGGGGGCCCTACTCTGGAAACACCATATATTTT.

This sequence joins TRBV5-1 and TRBJ2-2; a weak D match, TRBD2 (6 bases). CDR3 length: 15 amino acids. Germline CDR1 reads SGHRS; CDR2 reads YFSETQ. V lost 7 bases and J 0 bases, leaving 13 bases between the germline ends. In DNA, the CDR3 is TGCGCCAGCTCGCCGGGACTCACGAACACCGGGGAGCTGTTTTTT. Its translation is CASSPGLTNTGELFF.

In nucleotides, the CDR3 is TGTGCCCCCCCCCAAGAGACCCAGTACTTC. The encoded protein is CAPPQETQYF. The chain joins TRBV15 to TRBJ2-5; D is unclear. This CDR3 has 10 amino acids. From germline, CDR1 is LNHNV and CDR2 YYDKDF (reference sequence). The V gene lost 11 bases and the J gene lost 1 base, with 5 bases spanning the gap.

The CDR3 loop is CASSQPGTGTYEQYF. The CDR3 nucleotides read TGTGCCAGCAGCCAGCCGGGGACAGGAACTTACGAGCAGTACTTC. The gene calls are TRBV5-4 and TRBJ2-7, with TRBD1 identical over 8 bases. Germline lookup yields CDR1 SGHNT and CDR2 YYREEE (reference sequence). Losses at the gene ends were 4 bases for V and 4 bases for J; bases not matched to a gene: 10. The CDR3 spans 15 residues.

The chain couples TRBV7-2 to TRBJ1-1; the D is unclear. The CDR3 length is 15 residues. Germline assignment: CDR1 SGHTA and CDR2 FQGNSA. The ends were cut back, 5 bases at V and 0 bases at J, with 13 bases in the middle. CDR3 nucleotide sequence: TGTGCCAGCAGCGTTCGGGTGGGCATGAACACTGAAGCTTTCTTT. It specifies CASSVRVGMNTEAFF.

This sequence joins TRBV9 and TRBJ1-2; a possible D gene is TRBD1 (6 bases). CDR1 and CDR2 (germline): SGDLS, YYNGEE. Trimming took off 2 bases at V and 2 bases at J, with 13 bases between the two ends. The CDR3 consists of 15 residues. The CDR3 nucleotides read TGTGCCAGCAGCGTGGCAACAGGGCTCAACTATGGCTACACCTTC. Amino acids: CASSVATGLNYGYTF.

V usage is TRBV7-9 and J usage is TRBJ1-4; D possibly corresponds to TRBD1 (6 bases). V lost 4 bases and J 3 bases, leaving 9 bases between the germline ends. Germline assignment: CDR1 SEHNR and CDR2 FQNEAQ (reference sequence). This CDR3 has 14 residues. CDR3 sequence: CASSYWTANEKLFF. In DNA, the CDR3 is TGTGCCAGCAGCTACTGGACAGCTAATGAAAAACTGTTTTTT.

The chain uses TRBV5-1 and TRBJ1-3; 8 bases agree with TRBD1. Trimming removed 4 bases from V and 1 base from J; junction bases left unmatched: 13. The V gene's germline CDR1 is SGHRS and CDR2 YFSETQ. The CDR3 runs to 18 residues. The CDR3 region is CASSPGLRTGRSGNTIYF. CDR3 in DNA: TGCGCCAGCAGCCCTGGCTTGCGGACAGGGAGGTCTGGAAACACCATATATTTT.

This clone has more than one count but fewer than ten. This sequence joins TRBV4-2 and TRBJ2-7; no clear D gene. The CDR3 covers 13 residues. CDR1 is LGHNA, CDR2 YNFKEQ, per germline. Trimming took off 0 bases at V and 7 bases at J, with 10 bases between the two ends. CDR3 residues: CASSQDDRREQYF. The CDR3 DNA follows: TGTGCCAGCAGCCAAGATGACCGGCGGGAGCAGTACTTC.

This chain links TRBV18 with TRBJ1-1; D gene ambiguous. This CDR3 is built from 13 residues. V dropped 6 bases and J dropped 0 bases, with 8 bases sitting between them. Germline V gene sequence: CDR1 KGHSH, CDR2 LQKENI. The CDR3 spells CASSREVNTEAFF. CDR3 in DNA: TGTGCCAGCTCCCGAGAAGTGAACACTGAAGCTTTCTTT.

The chain couples TRBV6-1 to TRBJ2-7; possible D gene TRBD1, 5 bases. CDR3 length: 14 residues. V lost 8 bases and J 0 bases, leaving 14 bases between the germline ends. Germline CDR1 and CDR2: MNHNS and SASEGT. The CDR3 nucleotides are TGTGCCAGCGCGCAGGGTATTTCCTCCTACGAGCAGTACTTC. Amino acid sequence: CASAQGISSYEQYF.

The V call is TRBV19, the J call TRBJ2-3; 12 bases agree with TRBD2. The CDR3 has 18 residues. The germline V gene has CDR1 LNHDA and CDR2 SQIVND (reference sequence). Losses at the gene ends were 1 base for V and 1 base for J; bases not matched to a gene: 6. CDR3 in DNA: TGTGCCAGTAGTATAGTAGGACTAGCGGGGATACGCACAGATACGCAGTATTTT. This codes for CASSIVGLAGIRTDTQYF.

The V call is TRBV19, the J call TRBJ2-2; TRBD1 matches 9 bases. The ends lost 6 bases at V and 7 bases at J; junction bases unmatched: 9. The CDR3 runs 15 residues. CDR1 and CDR2 from the germline V gene are LNHDA and SQIVND (reference sequence). CDR3 nucleotide sequence: TGTGCCAGTAGGCGGAGACAGGGGGTAGACGGGGAGCTGTTTTTT. It yields the protein CASRRRQGVDGELFF.

In its sample, this clone was seen once. The gene calls are TRBV6-1 and TRBJ2-5, with no clear D. Germline V CDR1 and CDR2: MNHNS, SASEGT. Trimming pared 7 bases from V and 5 bases from J, leaving 17 bases between. This CDR3 is built from 14 residues. The CDR3 sequence is CASTPRVGRETQYF. CDR3 coding DNA: TGTGCCAGCACCCCAAGGGTGGGAAGGGAGACCCAGTACTTC.

V is TRBV6-1 and J is TRBJ2-7, with a weak D call TRBD1 (6 bases). The germline V gene has CDR1 MNHNS and CDR2 SASEGT. This CDR3 has 14 amino acids. Trimming took off 3 bases at V and 3 bases at J, with 12 bases between the two ends. DNA for the CDR3: TGTGCCAGCAGTGATCCGGACAGACACTACGAGCAGTACTTC. It specifies CASSDPDRHYEQYF.

The chain joins TRBV4-1 to TRBJ1-2; D is possibly TRBD1 (5 bases). Germline V gene data show CDR1 as MGHRA and CDR2 as YSYEKL. V was trimmed by 0 bases and J by 7 bases, leaving 9 bases between them. There are 13 residues in the CDR3. CDR3 DNA sequence: TGCGCCAGCAGCCAAGACAGGGCCCTTGGCTACACCTTC. Translating it yields CASSQDRALGYTF.

This clone has a single count. This sequence joins TRBV7-2 and TRBJ2-1, with D unclear. Germline assignment: CDR1 SGHTA and CDR2 FQGNSA. The CDR3 has 15 residues. The ends were cut back, 3 bases at V and 10 bases at J, with 19 bases in the middle. CDR3 DNA: TGTGCCAGCAGCTTCTCCGGGCCCGCACCCCGGGAGCAGTTCTTC. It codes for CASSFSGPAPREQFF.

The CDR3: CASTWESEGDTQYF. In DNA, the CDR3 is TGTGCCAGCACCTGGGAGTCCGAGGGAGATACGCAGTATTTT. The chain links TRBV2 to TRBJ2-3, with D perhaps TRBD2 (5 bases). The germline V gene has CDR1 SNHLY and CDR2 FYNNEI. The ends were cut back, 7 bases at V and 5 bases at J, with 16 bases in the middle. The CDR3 has 14 amino acids.

The chain links TRBV7-2 to TRBJ2-7, with D maybe TRBD2 (5 bases). Germline V gene lookup returns CDR1 SGHTA and CDR2 FQGNSA. Between the trimmed V and J ends, which lost 5 bases and 7 bases, there was a span of 21 bases. The CDR3 loop spans 15 amino acids. The CDR3 DNA follows: TGTGCCAGCAGCCCCCTAGGCGGCGGGCGTGGGGAGCAGTACTTC. It translates to CASSPLGGGRGEQYF.